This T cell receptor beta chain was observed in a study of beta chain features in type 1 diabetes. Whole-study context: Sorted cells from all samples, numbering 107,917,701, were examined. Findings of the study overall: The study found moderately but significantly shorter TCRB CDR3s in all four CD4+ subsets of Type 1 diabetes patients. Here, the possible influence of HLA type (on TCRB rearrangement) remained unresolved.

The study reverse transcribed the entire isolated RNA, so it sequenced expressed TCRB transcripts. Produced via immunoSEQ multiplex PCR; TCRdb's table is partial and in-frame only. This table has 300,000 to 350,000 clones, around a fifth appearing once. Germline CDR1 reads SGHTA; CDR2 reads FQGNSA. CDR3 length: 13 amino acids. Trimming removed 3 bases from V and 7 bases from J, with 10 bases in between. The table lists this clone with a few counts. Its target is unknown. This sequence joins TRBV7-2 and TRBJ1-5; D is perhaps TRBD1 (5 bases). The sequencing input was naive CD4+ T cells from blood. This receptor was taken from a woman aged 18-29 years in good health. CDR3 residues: CASSFAGYQPQHF. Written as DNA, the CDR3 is TGTGCCAGCAGCTTTGCAGGGTACCAGCCCCAGCATTTT.